This T cell receptor (beta chain) was profiled in a study of T cell repertoires in cytomegalovirus infection. Turning to the study itself: Recently identified HLA-C-restricted and well-studied HLA-B-restricted CMV epitopes were used.

Details on this clonotype: Its antigen is unidentified.

TCRdb reprocessed the reads via MiXCR and lists one record per CDR3 protein. This repertoire shows tens of thousands of distinct CDR3 sequences, more than 20% found once; its top ten account for roughly 50%. The sample in question was CD8+ T cells from cultured PBMCs, obtained from culture after CMV antigen stimulation. The receptor was isolated from a human donor in good health (CMV status not recorded). Some clones in this sample may be carry-over from other donors' samples.

In nucleotides, the CDR3 is TGTGCCAGCAGCCCCGCGGCGCTTATCTACGAGCAGTACTTC. Its translation: CASSPAALIYEQYF. The chain uses TRBV12-3 or TRBV12-4 and TRBJ2-7; D uncertain. V was shortened by 6 bases and J by 3 bases, with 15 bases between the two germline ends. This CDR3 spans 14 amino acids.